This paragraph covers one T cell receptor (beta chain) sequence. The antigen is undetermined. Treatment noted: oral pan-JAK inhibitor, 5-10 mg twice daily. Germline V lookup: CDR1 GTSNPN, CDR2 SVGIG (reference sequence). This CDR3 contains 12 residues. Trimming pared 3 bases from V and 10 bases from J, leaving 10 bases between. The data stem from a study of CD8+ T cells in alopecia areata. The wider study: Affected scalp percentage gauged treated patients' severity. Regarding the study as a whole: Many expanded lesional clones stayed in scalp and blood while on tofacitinib.

RNA extraction was followed by reverse transcription into cDNA, which acted as the sequencing template. Libraries were prepared by immunoSEQ multiplex PCR; TCRdb keeps only in-frame clonotypes and omits some of them. The repertoire holds fewer than 150,000 clones, with less than 70% as singletons. The receptor was isolated from a human donor with alopecia areata. The chain joins TRBV30 to TRBJ1-6; D remains ambiguous. The source material was CD4+ T cells sorted from blood, sampled at week 24, from a patient treated with tofacitinib. The CDR3 DNA sequence: TGTGCCTGGAGATGGGAAAGGTCACCCCTCCACTTT. Translation gives CAWRWERSPLHF.